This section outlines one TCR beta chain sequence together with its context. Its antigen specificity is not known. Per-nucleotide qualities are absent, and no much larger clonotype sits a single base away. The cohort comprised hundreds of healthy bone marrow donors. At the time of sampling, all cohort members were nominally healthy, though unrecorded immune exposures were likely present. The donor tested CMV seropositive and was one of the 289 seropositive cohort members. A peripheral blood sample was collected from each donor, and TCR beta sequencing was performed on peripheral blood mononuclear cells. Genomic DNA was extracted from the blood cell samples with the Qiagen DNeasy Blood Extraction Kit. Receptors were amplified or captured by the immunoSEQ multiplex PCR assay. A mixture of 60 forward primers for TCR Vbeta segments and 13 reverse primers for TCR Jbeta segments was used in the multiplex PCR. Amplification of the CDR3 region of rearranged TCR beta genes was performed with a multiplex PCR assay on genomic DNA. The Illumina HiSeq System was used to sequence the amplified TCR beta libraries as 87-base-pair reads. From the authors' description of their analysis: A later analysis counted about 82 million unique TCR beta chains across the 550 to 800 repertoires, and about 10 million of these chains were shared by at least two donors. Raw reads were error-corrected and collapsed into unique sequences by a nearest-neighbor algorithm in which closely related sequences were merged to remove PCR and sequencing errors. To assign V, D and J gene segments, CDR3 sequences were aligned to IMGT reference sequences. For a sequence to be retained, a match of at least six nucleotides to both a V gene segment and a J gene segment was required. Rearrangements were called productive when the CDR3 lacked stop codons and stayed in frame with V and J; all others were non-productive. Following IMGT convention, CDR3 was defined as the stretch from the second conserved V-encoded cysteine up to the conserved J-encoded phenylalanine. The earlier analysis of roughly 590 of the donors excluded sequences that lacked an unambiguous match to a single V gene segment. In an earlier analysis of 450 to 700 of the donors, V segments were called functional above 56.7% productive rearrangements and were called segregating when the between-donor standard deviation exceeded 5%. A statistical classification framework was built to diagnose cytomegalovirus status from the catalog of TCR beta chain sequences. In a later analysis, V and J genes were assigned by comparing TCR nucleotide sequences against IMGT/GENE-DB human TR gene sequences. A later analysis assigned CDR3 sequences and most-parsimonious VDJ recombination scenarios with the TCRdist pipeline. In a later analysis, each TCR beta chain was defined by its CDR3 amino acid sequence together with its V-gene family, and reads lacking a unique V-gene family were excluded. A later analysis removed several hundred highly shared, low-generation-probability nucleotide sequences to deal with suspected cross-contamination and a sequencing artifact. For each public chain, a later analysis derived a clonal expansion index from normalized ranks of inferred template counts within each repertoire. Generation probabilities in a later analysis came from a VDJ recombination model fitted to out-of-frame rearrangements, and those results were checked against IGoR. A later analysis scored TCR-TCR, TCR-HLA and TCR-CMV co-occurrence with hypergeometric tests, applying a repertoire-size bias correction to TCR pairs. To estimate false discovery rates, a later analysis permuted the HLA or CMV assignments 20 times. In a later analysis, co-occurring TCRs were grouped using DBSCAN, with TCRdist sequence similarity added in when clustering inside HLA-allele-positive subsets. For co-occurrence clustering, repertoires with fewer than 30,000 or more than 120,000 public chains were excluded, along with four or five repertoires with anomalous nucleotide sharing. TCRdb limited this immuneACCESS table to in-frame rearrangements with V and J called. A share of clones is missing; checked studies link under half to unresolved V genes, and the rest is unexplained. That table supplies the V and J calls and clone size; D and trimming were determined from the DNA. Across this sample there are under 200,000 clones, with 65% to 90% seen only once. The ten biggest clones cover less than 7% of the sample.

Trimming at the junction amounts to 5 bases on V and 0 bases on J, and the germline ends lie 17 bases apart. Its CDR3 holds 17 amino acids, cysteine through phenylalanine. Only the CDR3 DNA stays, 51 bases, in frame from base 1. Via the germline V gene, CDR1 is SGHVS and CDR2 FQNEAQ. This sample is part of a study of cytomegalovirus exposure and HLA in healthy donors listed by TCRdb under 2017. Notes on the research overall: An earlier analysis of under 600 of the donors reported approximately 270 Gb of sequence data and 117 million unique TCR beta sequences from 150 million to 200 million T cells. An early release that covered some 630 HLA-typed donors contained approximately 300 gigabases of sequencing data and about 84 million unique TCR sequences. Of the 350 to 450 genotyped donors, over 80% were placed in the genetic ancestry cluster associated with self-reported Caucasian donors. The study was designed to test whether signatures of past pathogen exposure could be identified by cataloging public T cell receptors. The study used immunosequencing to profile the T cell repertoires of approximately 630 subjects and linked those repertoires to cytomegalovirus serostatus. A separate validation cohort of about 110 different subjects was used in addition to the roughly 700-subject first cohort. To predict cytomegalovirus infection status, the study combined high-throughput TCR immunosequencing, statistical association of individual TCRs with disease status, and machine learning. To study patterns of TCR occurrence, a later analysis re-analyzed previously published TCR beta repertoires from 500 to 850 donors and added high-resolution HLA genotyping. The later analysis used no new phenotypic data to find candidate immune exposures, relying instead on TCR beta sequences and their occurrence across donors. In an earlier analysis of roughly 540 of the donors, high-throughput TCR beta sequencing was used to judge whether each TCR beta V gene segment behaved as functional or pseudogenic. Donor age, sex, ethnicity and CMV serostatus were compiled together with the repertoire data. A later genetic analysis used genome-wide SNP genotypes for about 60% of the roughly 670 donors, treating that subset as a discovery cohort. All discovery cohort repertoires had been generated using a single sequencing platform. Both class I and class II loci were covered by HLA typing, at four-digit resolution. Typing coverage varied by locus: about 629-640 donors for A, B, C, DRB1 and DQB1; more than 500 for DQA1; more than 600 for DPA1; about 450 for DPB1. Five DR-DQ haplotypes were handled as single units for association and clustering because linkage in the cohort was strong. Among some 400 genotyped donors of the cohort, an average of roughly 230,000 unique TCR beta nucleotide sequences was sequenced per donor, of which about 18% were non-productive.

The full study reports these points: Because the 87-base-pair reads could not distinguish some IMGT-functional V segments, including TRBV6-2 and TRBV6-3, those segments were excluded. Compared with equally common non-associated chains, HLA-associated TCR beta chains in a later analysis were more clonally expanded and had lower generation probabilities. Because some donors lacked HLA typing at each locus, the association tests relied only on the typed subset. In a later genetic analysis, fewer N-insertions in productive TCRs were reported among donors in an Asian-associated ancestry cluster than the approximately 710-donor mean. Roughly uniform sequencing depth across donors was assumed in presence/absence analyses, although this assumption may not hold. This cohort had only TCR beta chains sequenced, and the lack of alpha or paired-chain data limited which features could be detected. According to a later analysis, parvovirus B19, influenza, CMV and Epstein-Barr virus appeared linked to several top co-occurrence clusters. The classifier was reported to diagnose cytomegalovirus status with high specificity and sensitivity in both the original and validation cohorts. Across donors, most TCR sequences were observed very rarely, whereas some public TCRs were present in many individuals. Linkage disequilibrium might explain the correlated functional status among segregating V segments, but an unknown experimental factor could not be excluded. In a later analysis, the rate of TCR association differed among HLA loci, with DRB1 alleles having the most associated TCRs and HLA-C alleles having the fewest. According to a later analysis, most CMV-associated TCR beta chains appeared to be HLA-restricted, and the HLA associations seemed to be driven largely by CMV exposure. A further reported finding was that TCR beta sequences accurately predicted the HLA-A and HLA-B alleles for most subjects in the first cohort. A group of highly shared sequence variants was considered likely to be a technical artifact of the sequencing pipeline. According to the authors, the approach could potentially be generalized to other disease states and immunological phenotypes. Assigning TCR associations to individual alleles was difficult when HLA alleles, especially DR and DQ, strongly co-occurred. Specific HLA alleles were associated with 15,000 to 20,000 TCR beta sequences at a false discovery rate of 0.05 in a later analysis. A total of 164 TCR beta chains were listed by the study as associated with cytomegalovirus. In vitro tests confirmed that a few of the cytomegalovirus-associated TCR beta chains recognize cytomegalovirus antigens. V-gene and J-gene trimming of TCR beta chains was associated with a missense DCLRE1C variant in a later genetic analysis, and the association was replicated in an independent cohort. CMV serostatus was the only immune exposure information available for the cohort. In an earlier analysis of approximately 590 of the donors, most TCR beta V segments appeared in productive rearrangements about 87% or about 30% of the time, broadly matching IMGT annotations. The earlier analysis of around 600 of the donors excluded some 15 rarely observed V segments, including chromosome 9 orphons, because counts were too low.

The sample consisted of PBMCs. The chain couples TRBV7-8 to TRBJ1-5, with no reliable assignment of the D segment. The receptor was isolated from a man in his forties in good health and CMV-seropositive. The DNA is TGTGCCAGCAGCCCCCACGGAGGTCAGTATAGCAATCAGCCCCAGCATTTT. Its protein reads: CASSPHGGQYSNQPQHF. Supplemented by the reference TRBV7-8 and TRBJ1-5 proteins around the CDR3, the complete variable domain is GAGVSQSPRYKVAKRGQDVALRCDPISGHVSLFWYQQALGQGPEFLTYFQNEAQLDKSGLPSDRFFAERPEGSVSTLKIQRTQQEDSAVYLCASSPHGGQYSNQPQHFGDGTRLSIL.